This TCR beta chain was sequenced for a study of blood T cell repertoires in COVID-19. Sequenced by immunoSEQ multiplex PCR; TCRdb stores in-frame clones only, minus some. Of 200,000 to 250,000 clones in the sample, approximately 84% were seen once. V was shortened by 4 bases and J by 1 base, with 12 bases between the two germline ends. CDR1 and CDR2 from the germline V gene are SGHRS and YFSETQ. The CDR3 length is 14 residues. Source material: PBMCs or T cells enriched from blood (not recorded which). The chain joins TRBV5-1 to TRBJ2-7; D is perhaps TRBD1 (5 bases). This sequence was found in a man aged 40-49 years who had recovered from COVID-19. The CDR3 spells CASSAEQGSYEQYF. The CDR3 coding sequence is TGCGCCAGCAGCGCCGAGCAGGGATCCTACGAGCAGTACTTC.